This T cell receptor beta chain was sequenced in a study of T cells expressing NK-cell markers (dated by TCRdb to 2018 to 2021). Regarding the complete study: About 8 donors provided sorted CD3+CD56+NKG2C+, CD3+CD56+NKG2C- and CD3+CD56-NKG2C+ T-cell subsets, whose TCR beta-chain repertoires were profiled. Illumina HiSeq 2000/2500, MiSeq or NextSeq was used to sequence libraries as 2 x 150 bp reads. Seven of the eight sequenced donors were HCMV-seropositive and one was HCMV-seronegative. The study sequenced eight donors, all healthy volunteers chosen at random: three men and five women.

What the work shows at the level of the full study, not this receptor alone: Those dominant clonotypes were again the most abundant among CD3+CD56-NKG2C+ cells in a handful of donors, at 28.3-60.1%. In six donors, the dominant CD3+CD56+NKG2C+ clonotypes were among the top 10 CD8+ clonotypes and accounted for about 1.0-7.0% of CD8+ T cells. It remained unclear whether the expanded NKG2C-expressing T cell clones were specific for HCMV antigens.

Including the terminal cysteine and phenylalanine, the CDR3 comprises 15 residues. No coding sequence is recorded. Per the germline V gene, SGHRS is the CDR1 and YFSETQ is the CDR2. Sequenced using an Illumina HiSeq 2000. 5'RACE template switching, by which a universal primer site and unique molecular identifiers were added, was used to make TCR beta cDNA libraries. Synthesis of cDNA was primed from the TCR beta constant segment and was followed by two consecutive PCR amplification steps. The source study handled its data this way. MIGEC handled demultiplexing of the reads and grouping by UMI, while MiTCR was used to assemble and quantify clonotypes. To remove erroneous sequences, TCR cDNA sequences were retained only when supported by two or more reads. Downstream repertoire analysis used the tcR package, and clonotypes were matched across fractions by CDR3 nucleotide sequence plus V segment. VDJmatch was used to annotate antigen specificity against VDJdb, with one amino acid substitution allowed in CDR3. After TCRdb reprocessed the reads, each CDR3 protein sequence was kept as one row, without DNA. These V and J calls are TCRdb output, not the study's own analysis. The table held for this sample gives 250,000 or so distinct CDR3 sequences. The ten biggest clones cover roughly 4.2% of the sample.

HCMV serostatus was determined by detecting HCMV-specific IgG in serum with a commercial ELISA kit. Ficoll density gradient centrifugation was used to isolate peripheral blood mononuclear cells from blood. As regards this clonotype: Its antigen remains undetermined.

The clonotype comes from a woman aged 18 to 75 in good health. Sequences were obtained from blood T cells: a sorted CD56 or NKG2C T cell subset, CD4+ or CD8+ T cells, or bulk PBMC T cells (not recorded which). The V and J genes are TRBV5-1 and TRBJ2-1; TCRdb proposes TRBD2, but this gene call is untestable without DNA. The CDR3 is CASSLVGLASDEQFF.